The clone carrying this T cell receptor (beta chain) was observed once. Its specificity is unknown. The PCR made use of 60 Vbeta and 13 Jbeta primers. Data came from immunoSEQ multiplex PCR; TCRdb stores just in-frame clones and leaves some out. The sample contains more than 90,000 clones, about 75% of which appear only once. This sample is part of a study of cytomegalovirus exposure and HLA in healthy donors. Study-level results: V- and J-gene trimming of TCR beta was linked (in a later analysis) to a missense DCLRE1C variant.

CDR1 and CDR2 (germline): SGHRS, YFSETQ. CDR3 size: 16 residues. V shed 3 bases, J shed 3 bases, and the junction held 10 bases outside the gene matches. The chain employs TRBV5-1 and TRBJ2-7; 9 nucleotides align to TRBD1. The clonotype was recovered from a man aged 35 to 55 in good health and CMV-seropositive. The specimen was PBMCs. The CDR3 DNA reads as TGCGCCAGCAGCTCGGCTCTGGGACAGGGAGTCTACGAGCAGTACTTC. The encoded protein is CASSSALGQGVYEQYF.